A selection of T cell receptor beta chains follows, all from one sample in a study of blood T cell repertoires in COVID-19. TCRdb's table, derived via immunoSEQ multiplex PCR, lists solely in-frame clones and lacks some. The sample yields about 240,000 clones, nearly 95% seen once. The specimen was peripheral blood. These receptors all stem from a man aged 25 to 45 with COVID-19, enrolled during active disease. The CDR3 runs from the conserved cysteine through the conserved F or W. Each record gives: J gene, V gene, D gene, clone size, CDR3 protein, CDR3 DNA. D genes are given only for firm matches. Expanded clones are given a class, and other clones once, few, many or no size at all.

j_gene: TRBJ1-1; v_gene: TRBV5-1; d_gene: -; abundance: -; CDR3aa: CASSLVRGMGMNTEAFF; CDR3nt: TGCGCCAGCAGCTTGGTCAGGGGAATGGGGATGAACACTGAAGCTTTCTTT
j_gene: TRBJ2-3; v_gene: TRBV5-4; d_gene: TRBD2; abundance: -; CDR3aa: CASSSQRGVGDTQYF; CDR3nt: TGTGCCAGCAGCTCCCAGCGGGGGGTAGGAGATACGCAGTATTTT
j_gene: TRBJ2-3; v_gene: TRBV5-1; d_gene: TRBD1; abundance: -; CDR3aa: CASSFTRQGSPDTQYF; CDR3nt: TGCGCCAGCAGCTTCACCCGACAGGGCTCCCCAGATACGCAGTATTTT
j_gene: TRBJ1-1; v_gene: TRBV4-1; d_gene: -; abundance: -; CDR3aa: CASSELLVANTEAFF; CDR3nt: TGCGCCAGCAGCGAACTGCTAGTGGCGAACACTGAAGCTTTCTTT
j_gene: TRBJ2-7; v_gene: TRBV4-1; d_gene: TRBD2; abundance: -; CDR3aa: CASSSKTSGGYEQYF; CDR3nt: TGCGCCAGCAGCTCTAAGACTAGCGGGGGTTACGAGCAGTACTTC
j_gene: TRBJ2-3; v_gene: TRBV3-1/TRBV3-2; d_gene: TRBD2; abundance: -; CDR3aa: CASSQDLGAGAADTQYF; CDR3nt: TGTGCCAGCAGCCAAGATTTGGGAGCGGGGGCCGCAGATACGCAGTATTTT
j_gene: TRBJ1-2; v_gene: TRBV15; d_gene: -; abundance: -; CDR3aa: CATSRVGREGGGYTF; CDR3nt: TGTGCCACCAGCAGAGTCGGCCGGGAGGGTGGCGGCTACACCTTC
j_gene: TRBJ1-2; v_gene: TRBV19; d_gene: -; abundance: -; CDR3aa: CASIKRAPYGYTF; CDR3nt: TGTGCCAGTATCAAGCGGGCCCCCTATGGCTACACCTTC
j_gene: TRBJ1-5; v_gene: TRBV19; d_gene: -; abundance: -; CDR3aa: CASSIPGINQPQHF; CDR3nt: TGTGCCAGTAGTATCCCAGGGATTAATCAGCCCCAGCATTTT
j_gene: TRBJ1-2; v_gene: TRBV12-5; d_gene: TRBD1; abundance: -; CDR3aa: CASGPGGTGGPNGYTF; CDR3nt: TGTGCTAGTGGCCCCGGCGGGACAGGGGGTCCGAATGGCTACACCTTC
j_gene: TRBJ2-1; v_gene: TRBV10-2; d_gene: -; abundance: -; CDR3aa: CASSESGTSGPGNEQFF; CDR3nt: TGCGCCAGCAGTGAGTCGGGAACTAGTGGTCCCGGCAATGAGCAGTTCTTC
j_gene: TRBJ1-2; v_gene: TRBV2; d_gene: -; abundance: -; CDR3aa: CATYRGGDNGYTF; CDR3nt: TGTGCCACCTACCGTGGGGGGGATAATGGCTACACCTTC
j_gene: TRBJ1-5; v_gene: TRBV7-9; d_gene: -; abundance: -; CDR3aa: CASSLGARSDSNQPQHF; CDR3nt: TGTGCCAGCAGCTTAGGTGCCAGGTCAGATAGCAATCAGCCCCAGCATTTT
j_gene: TRBJ2-3; v_gene: TRBV29-1; d_gene: TRBD1; abundance: -; CDR3aa: CSVSLRGQGSADTQYF; CDR3nt: TGCAGCGTCTCCCTACGGGGACAGGGAAGCGCAGATACGCAGTATTTT
j_gene: TRBJ1-2; v_gene: TRBV5-1; d_gene: TRBD1; abundance: -; CDR3aa: CASSPGTVANYGYTF; CDR3nt: TGCGCCAGCAGCCCGGGGACAGTAGCTAACTATGGCTACACCTTC
j_gene: TRBJ1-2; v_gene: TRBV12-3/TRBV12-4; d_gene: -; abundance: -; CDR3aa: CASSFQDNYGYTF; CDR3nt: TGTGCCAGCAGTTTCCAGGATAACTATGGCTACACCTTC
j_gene: TRBJ2-1; v_gene: TRBV13; d_gene: -; abundance: once; CDR3aa: CASSLTRYNEQFF; CDR3nt: TGTGCCAGCAGCTTAACCCGGTACAATGAGCAGTTCTTC
j_gene: TRBJ2-3; v_gene: TRBV9; d_gene: TRBD1; abundance: -; CDR3aa: CASSVNSGQAFSTDTQYF; CDR3nt: TGTGCCAGCAGCGTAAATTCGGGACAGGCCTTTAGCACAGATACGCAGTATTTT
j_gene: TRBJ2-1; v_gene: TRBV12-5; d_gene: TRBD2; abundance: -; CDR3aa: CASGFTGTSEVLKFNEQFF; CDR3nt: TGTGCTAGTGGTTTTACCGGGACTAGCGAGGTTTTAAAGTTCAATGAGCAGTTCTTC
j_gene: TRBJ1-3; v_gene: TRBV6-5; d_gene: -; abundance: -; CDR3aa: CASSYRQPGNTIYF; CDR3nt: TGTGCCAGCAGTTACCGACAGCCTGGAAACACCATATATTTT
j_gene: TRBJ1-5; v_gene: TRBV3-1/TRBV3-2; d_gene: TRBD1; abundance: -; CDR3aa: CASSQYDRGNQPQHF; CDR3nt: TGTGCCAGCAGCCAATACGACAGGGGTAATCAGCCCCAGCATTTT
j_gene: TRBJ2-3; v_gene: TRBV27; d_gene: TRBD2; abundance: -; CDR3aa: CASLGLAGATDTQYF; CDR3nt: TGTGCCAGCCTAGGACTAGCGGGGGCCACAGATACGCAGTATTTT
j_gene: TRBJ2-5; v_gene: TRBV29-1; d_gene: -; abundance: once; CDR3aa: CSVVQGETQYF; CDR3nt: TGCAGCGTTGTCCAGGGAGAGACCCAGTACTTC
j_gene: TRBJ1-1; v_gene: TRBV18; d_gene: -; abundance: -; CDR3aa: CASSPKRGTEAFF; CDR3nt: TGTGCCAGCTCACCAAAGCGGGGCACTGAAGCTTTCTTT
j_gene: TRBJ2-7; v_gene: TRBV11-2; d_gene: TRBD1; abundance: -; CDR3aa: CASSVNRDRVEEQYF; CDR3nt: TGTGCCAGCAGCGTTAACCGGGACAGGGTGGAAGAGCAGTACTTC
j_gene: TRBJ1-6; v_gene: TRBV18; d_gene: TRBD1; abundance: -; CDR3aa: CASSRDSSYNSPLHF; CDR3nt: TGTGCCAGCTCACGGGACAGCTCCTATAATTCACCCCTCCACTTT
j_gene: TRBJ1-2; v_gene: TRBV6-5; d_gene: TRBD1; abundance: -; CDR3aa: CASSPTGENGYTF; CDR3nt: TGTGCCAGCAGTCCAACAGGGGAAAATGGCTACACCTTC
j_gene: TRBJ2-7; v_gene: TRBV27; d_gene: -; abundance: once; CDR3aa: CASRPLGHLYEQYF; CDR3nt: TGTGCCAGCAGACCACTGGGACACCTATACGAGCAGTACTTC